This T cell receptor beta chain comes out of a study of siplizumab effects on memory and regulatory T cells. General observations from the study: The diversity of naive T cells seemed greater than that of memory cells, and their alloresponse contribution seemed major. Mapping to unstimulated subsets was achieved for only a minor fraction of alloreactive clones.

CDR1 and CDR2 from the germline V gene are SGHRS and YFSETQ. The J segment lost 7 bases and the V segment lost 7 bases, leaving 10 bases of the junction unmatched. The CDR3 loop spans 13 amino acids. Roughly 95,000 TCR templates per sample were assayed. The assay was immunoSEQ multiplex PCR, and TCRdb's table has in-frame clones only and misses some. The sample lists 100,000 or so clones, roughly 91% occurring once. A word on this clone: What it binds is unknown.

The sequenced material came from CD4+ T cells sorted from blood. This chain uses TRBV5-1 with TRBJ1-2, with TRBD1 matching 7 bases. The origin of this receptor is a human donor in good health. In DNA form, the CDR3 reads TGCGCCAGCTTCGGGGGGACAGTCGGTGGCTACACCTTC. Its protein is CASFGGTVGGYTF. Complete variable domain (other parts from reference TRBV5-1 and TRBJ1-2): KAGVTQTPRYLIKTRGQQVTLSCSPISGHRSVSWYQQTPGQGLQFLFEYFSETQRNKGNFPGRFSGRQFSNSRSEMNVSTLELGDSALYLCASFGGTVGGYTFGSGTRLTVV.